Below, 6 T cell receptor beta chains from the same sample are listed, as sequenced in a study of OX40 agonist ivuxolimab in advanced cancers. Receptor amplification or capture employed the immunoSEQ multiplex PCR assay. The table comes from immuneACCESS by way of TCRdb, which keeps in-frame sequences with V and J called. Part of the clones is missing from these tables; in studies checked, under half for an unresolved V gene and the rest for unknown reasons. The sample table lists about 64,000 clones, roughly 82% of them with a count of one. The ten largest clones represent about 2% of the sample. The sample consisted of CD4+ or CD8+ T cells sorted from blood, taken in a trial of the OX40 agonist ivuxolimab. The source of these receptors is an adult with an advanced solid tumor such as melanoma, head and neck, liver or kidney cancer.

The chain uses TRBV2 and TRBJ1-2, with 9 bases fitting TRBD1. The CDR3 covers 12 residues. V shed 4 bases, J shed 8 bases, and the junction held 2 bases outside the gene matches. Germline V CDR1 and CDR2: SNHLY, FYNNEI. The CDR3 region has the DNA TGTGCCAGCAGTGCCACAGGGGGCGGCTACACCTTC. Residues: CASSATGGGYTF.

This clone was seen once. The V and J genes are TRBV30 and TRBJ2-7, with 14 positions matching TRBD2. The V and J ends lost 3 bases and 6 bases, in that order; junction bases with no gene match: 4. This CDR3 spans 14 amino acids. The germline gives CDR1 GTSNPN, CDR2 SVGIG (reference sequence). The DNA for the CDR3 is TGTGCCTGGAGCAGACTAGCGGGGGGGAGCGAGCAGTACTTC. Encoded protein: CAWSRLAGGSEQYF.

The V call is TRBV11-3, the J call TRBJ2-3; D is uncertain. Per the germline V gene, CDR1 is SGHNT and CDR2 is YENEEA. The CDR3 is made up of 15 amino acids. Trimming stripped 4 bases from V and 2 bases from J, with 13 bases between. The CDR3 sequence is CASSSDPEVTDTQYF. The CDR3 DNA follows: TGTGCCAGCAGCTCGGACCCCGAGGTCACAGATACGCAGTATTTT.

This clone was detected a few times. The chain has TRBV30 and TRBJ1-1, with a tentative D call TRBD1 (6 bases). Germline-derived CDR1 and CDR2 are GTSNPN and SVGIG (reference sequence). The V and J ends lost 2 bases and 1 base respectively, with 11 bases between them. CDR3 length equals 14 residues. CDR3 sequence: CAWSIPGANTEAFF. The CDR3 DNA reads TGTGCCTGGAGTATTCCGGGGGCGAACACTGAAGCTTTCTTT.

The CDR3 DNA reads as TGCGCCAGCAGTGATAAGGGGACCTACGAGCAGTACTTC. Translated, it gives CASSDKGTYEQYF. The gene calls are TRBV10-1 and TRBJ2-7; D perhaps matches TRBD1 (5 bases). The CDR3 is 13 residues long. Trimming took off 3 bases at V and 2 bases at J, with 8 bases between the two ends. CDR1 is WNHNN and CDR2 is SYGVQD in the germline V gene (reference sequence).

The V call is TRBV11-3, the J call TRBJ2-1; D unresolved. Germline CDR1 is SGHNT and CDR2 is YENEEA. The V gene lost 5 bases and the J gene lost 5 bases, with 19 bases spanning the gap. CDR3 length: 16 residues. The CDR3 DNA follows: TGTGCCAGCAGCCACAACGGAGTCCGACGCAACAATGAGCAGTTCTTC. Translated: CASSHNGVRRNNEQFF.